This T cell receptor beta chain was observed in a study of cytomegalovirus exposure and HLA in healthy donors. Broader study findings: In terms of immune exposure information, only CMV serostatus was available.

The V gene's germline CDR1 is SGHTA and CDR2 FQGNSA. Trimming took off 3 bases at V and 4 bases at J, with 13 bases between the two ends. The CDR3 is 14 amino acids. 13 Jbeta primers and 60 Vbeta primers were used for the PCR. Assay used: immunoSEQ multiplex PCR; TCRdb lists only in-frame clones, some missing. The sample includes 150,000 to 200,000 clones, about 62% seen only once; the top ten take roughly 2.9%. This clone was observed a few times. What it binds is unknown. The J gene is TRBJ2-7, the V gene TRBV7-2; D is perhaps TRBD1 (5 bases). The sequence was obtained from a man in his forties or fifties in good health and CMV-seronegative. The sample comprised PBMCs. The CDR3 sequence is CASSFNGQGYEQYF. The CDR3 coding sequence is TGTGCCAGCAGCTTTAACGGCCAGGGTTACGAGCAGTACTTC.